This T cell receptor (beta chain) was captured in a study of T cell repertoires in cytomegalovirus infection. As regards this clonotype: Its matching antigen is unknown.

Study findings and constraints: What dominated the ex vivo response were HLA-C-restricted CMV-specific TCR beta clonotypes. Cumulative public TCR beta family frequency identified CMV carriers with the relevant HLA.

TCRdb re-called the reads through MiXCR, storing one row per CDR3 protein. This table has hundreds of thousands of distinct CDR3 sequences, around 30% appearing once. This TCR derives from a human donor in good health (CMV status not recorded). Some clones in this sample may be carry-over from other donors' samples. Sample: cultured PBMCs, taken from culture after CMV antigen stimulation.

This chain's CDR3 is CASSARQGSYGYTF. The CDR3 DNA is TGTGCCAGCAGTGCCAGACAGGGCTCCTATGGCTACACCTTC. This chain joins TRBV6-2 or TRBV6-3 and TRBJ1-2, with 7 bases fitting TRBD1. The germline CDR1 and CDR2 sequences are MNHEY and SVGEGT. This CDR3 region has 14 residues. V shed 5 bases and J 4 bases; nucleotides not matched to a gene: 7.